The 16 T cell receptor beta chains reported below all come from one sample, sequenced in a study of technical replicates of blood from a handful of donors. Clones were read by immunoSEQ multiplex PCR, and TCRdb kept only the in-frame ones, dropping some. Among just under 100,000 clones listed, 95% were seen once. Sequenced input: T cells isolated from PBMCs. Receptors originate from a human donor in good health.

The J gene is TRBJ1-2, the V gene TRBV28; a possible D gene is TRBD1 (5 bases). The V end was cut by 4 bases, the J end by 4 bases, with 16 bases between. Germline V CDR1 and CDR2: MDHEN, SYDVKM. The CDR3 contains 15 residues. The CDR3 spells CASSSWWGTPYGYTF. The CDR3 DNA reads TGTGCCAGCAGTTCTTGGTGGGGGACTCCCTATGGCTACACCTTC.

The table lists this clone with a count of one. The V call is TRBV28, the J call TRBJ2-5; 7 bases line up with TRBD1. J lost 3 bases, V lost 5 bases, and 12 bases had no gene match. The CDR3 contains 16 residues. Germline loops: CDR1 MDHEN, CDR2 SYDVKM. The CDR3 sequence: CASSPRPGQAEETQYF. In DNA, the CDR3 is TGTGCCAGCAGTCCCAGACCCGGACAGGCCGAAGAGACCCAGTACTTC.

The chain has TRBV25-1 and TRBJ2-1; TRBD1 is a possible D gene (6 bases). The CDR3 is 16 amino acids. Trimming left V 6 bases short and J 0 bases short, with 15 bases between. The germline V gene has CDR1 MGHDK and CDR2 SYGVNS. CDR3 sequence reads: CASRSLGQSSYNEQFF. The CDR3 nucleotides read TGTGCCAGCAGATCTCTAGGACAGAGCTCCTACAATGAGCAGTTCTTC.

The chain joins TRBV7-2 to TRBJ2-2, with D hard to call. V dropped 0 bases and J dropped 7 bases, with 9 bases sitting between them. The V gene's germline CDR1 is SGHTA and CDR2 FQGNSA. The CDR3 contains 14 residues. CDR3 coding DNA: TGTGCCAGCAGCTTAGCAGAGATTCTCGGGGAGCTGTTTTTT. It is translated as CASSLAEILGELFF.

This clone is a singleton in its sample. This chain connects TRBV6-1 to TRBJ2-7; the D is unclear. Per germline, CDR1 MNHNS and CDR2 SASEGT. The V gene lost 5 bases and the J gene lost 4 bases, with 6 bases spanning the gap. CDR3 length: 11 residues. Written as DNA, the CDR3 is TGTGCCAGCAGTTACAATTACGAGCAGTACTTC. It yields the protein CASSYNYEQYF.

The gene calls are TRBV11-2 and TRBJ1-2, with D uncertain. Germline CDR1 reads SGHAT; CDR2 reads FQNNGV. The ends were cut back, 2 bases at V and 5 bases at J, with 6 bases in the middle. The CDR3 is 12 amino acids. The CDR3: CASSLPGYGYTF. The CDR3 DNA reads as TGTGCCAGCAGCTTACCGGGGTATGGCTACACCTTC.

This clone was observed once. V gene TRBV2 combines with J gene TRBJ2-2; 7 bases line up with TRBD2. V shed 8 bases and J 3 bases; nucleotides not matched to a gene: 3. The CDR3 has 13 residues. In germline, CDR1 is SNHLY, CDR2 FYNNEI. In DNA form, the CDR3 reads TGTGCCAGCGGGGGGGATTACACCGGGGAGCTGTTTTTT. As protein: CASGGDYTGELFF.

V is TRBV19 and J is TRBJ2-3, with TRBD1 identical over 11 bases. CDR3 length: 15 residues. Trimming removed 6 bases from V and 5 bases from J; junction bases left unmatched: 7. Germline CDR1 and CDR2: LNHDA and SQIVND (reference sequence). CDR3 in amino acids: CASRGQGARGDTQYF. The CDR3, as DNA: TGTGCCAGTAGAGGACAGGGGGCGCGGGGAGATACGCAGTATTTT.

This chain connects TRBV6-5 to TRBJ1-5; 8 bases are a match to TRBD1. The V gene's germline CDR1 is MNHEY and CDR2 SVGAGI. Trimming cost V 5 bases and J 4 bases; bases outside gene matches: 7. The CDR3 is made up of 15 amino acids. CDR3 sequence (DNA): TGTGCCAGCAGTACTCAGGGGGCAAATAATCAGCCCCAGCATTTT. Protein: CASSTQGANNQPQHF.

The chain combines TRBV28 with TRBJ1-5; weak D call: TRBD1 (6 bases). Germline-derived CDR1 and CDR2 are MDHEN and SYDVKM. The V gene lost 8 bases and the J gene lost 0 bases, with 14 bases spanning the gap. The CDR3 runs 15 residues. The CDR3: CASWGPLYSNQPQHF. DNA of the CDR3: TGTGCCAGCTGGGGGCCCCTATATAGCAATCAGCCCCAGCATTTT.

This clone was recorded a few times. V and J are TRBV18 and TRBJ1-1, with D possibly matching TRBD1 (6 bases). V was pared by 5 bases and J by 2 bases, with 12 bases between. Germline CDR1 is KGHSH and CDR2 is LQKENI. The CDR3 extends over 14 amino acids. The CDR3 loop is CASSKDSQNTEAFF. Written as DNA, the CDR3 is TGTGCCAGCTCAAAGGACAGCCAAAACACTGAAGCTTTCTTT.

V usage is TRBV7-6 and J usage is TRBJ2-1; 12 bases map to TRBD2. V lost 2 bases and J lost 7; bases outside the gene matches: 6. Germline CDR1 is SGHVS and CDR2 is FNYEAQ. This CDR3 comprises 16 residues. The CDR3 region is CASSLRLAGVDNEQFF. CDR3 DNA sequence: TGTGCCAGCAGCTTAAGACTAGCGGGAGTAGATAATGAGCAGTTCTTC.

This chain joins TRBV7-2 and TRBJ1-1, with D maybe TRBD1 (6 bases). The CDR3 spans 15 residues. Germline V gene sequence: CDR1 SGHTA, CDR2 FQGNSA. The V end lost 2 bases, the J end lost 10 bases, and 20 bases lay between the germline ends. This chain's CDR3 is CASSLRDTRSTGAFF. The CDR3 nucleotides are TGTGCCAGCAGCTTAAGGGACACGCGCTCCACAGGAGCTTTCTTT.

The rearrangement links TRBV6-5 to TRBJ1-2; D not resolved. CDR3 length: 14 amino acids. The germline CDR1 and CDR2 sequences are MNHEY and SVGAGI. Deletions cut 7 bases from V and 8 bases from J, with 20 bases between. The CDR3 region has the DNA TGTGCCAGCACTCCCTCAACAGTGTCACAGGGCTACACCTTC. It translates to CASTPSTVSQGYTF.

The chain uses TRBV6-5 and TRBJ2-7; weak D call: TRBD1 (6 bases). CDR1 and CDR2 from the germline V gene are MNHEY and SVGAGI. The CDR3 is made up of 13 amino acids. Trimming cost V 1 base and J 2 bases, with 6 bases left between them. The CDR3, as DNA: TGTGCCAGCAGTTACTACAGGGCCTACGAGCAGTACTTC. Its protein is CASSYYRAYEQYF.

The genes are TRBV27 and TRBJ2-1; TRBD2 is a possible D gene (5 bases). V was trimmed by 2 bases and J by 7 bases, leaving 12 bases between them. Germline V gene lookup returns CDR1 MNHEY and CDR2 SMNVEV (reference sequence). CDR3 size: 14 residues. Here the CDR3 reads CASSLNSDGNEQFF. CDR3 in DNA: TGTGCCAGCAGTTTAAATAGCGATGGGAATGAGCAGTTCTTC.